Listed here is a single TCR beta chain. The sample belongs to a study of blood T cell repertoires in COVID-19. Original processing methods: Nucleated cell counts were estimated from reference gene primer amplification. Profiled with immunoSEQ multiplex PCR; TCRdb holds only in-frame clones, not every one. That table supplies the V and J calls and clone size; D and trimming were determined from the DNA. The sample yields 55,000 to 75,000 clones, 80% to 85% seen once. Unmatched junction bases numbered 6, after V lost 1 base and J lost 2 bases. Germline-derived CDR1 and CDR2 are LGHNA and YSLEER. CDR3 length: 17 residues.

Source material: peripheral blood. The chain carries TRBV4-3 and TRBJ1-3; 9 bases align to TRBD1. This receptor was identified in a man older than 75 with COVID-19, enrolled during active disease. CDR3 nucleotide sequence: TGCGCCAGCAGCCAAGCCCGGGACAGGGAGGCTGGAAACACCATATATTTT. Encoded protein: CASSQARDREAGNTIYF.